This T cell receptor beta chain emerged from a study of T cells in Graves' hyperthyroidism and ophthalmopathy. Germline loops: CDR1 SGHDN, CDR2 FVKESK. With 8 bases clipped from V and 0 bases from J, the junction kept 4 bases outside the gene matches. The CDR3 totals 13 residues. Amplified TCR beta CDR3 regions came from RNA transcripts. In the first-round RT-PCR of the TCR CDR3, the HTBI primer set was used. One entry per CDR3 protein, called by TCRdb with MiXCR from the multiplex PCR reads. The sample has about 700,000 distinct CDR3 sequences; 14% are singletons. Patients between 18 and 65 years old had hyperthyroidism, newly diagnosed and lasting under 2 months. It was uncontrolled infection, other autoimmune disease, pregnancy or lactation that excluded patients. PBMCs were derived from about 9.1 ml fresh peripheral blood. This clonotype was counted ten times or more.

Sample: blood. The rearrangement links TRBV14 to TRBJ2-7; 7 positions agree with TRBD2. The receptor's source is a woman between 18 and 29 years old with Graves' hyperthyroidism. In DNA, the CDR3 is TGTGCCAGCTCTCAGCGGGGCTCCTACGAGCAGTACTTC. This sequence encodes CASSQRGSYEQYF.